This T cell receptor beta chain derives from a study of shared clonotypes between healthy human individuals. Study-level findings and limits: Owing to a small donor count, the genetic and exposure-history diversity represented was limited.

Details on this clone: What it recognizes is unknown.

Per germline, CDR1 MRHNA and CDR2 SNTAGT. With 8 bases clipped from V and 1 base from J, the junction kept 3 bases outside the gene matches. CDR3 size: 14 residues. Generated by immunoSEQ multiplex PCR, the TCRdb table keeps only in-frame clones and is missing some. The sample lists roughly 890,000 clones, around 93% occurring once. In the naive CD8 group, cells lacked CD45RO and were positively selected for CCR7, so terminally differentiated effector memory CD45RA+ cells were left out. All donors were Caucasian adults living in Nashville, Tennessee. This clonotype was obtained from a man aged 30 to 45 in good health. The chain combines TRBV6-4 with TRBJ2-3, with 10 bases lining up with TRBD1. The specimen sequenced was naive CD8+ T cells sorted from blood. CDR3 loop: CASPTGGGTDTQYF. The DNA for the CDR3 is TGTGCCAGCCCGACAGGGGGCGGCACAGATACGCAGTATTTT.